Below, 31 T cell receptor beta chains from the same sample are listed, as sequenced in a study of T cell responses to AZD1222 COVID-19 vaccine. The assay was immunoSEQ multiplex PCR, and TCRdb's table has in-frame clones only and misses some. The repertoire holds roughly 120,000 clones, about 85% seen once, with about 4.4% in the top ten. Specimen: peripheral blood, collected 28 days after the second AZD1222 dose. The receptor source for this set is an adult who received the AZD1222 COVID-19 vaccine.

The chain has TRBV24-1 and TRBJ2-3; D gene ambiguous. There are 18 residues in the CDR3. CDR1 KGHDR and CDR2 SFDVKD come from the germline V gene. V was pared by 0 bases and J by 0 bases, with 15 bases between. The CDR3 nucleotides are TGTGCCACCAGTGATTTGCGGGTGGGCTTCCCAAGCACAGATACGCAGTATTTT. It is translated as CATSDLRVGFPSTDTQYF.

The V gene is TRBV10-3, the J gene TRBJ1-1; D might be TRBD1 (6 bases). In germline, CDR1 is ENHRY, CDR2 SYGVKD. V was pared by 2 bases and J by 7 bases, with 11 bases between. This CDR3 is built from 13 residues. The CDR3 nucleotides read TGTGCCATCAGTGAGCCCGACAGGATTGAAGCTTTCTTT. It yields the protein CAISEPDRIEAFF.

The V and J genes are TRBV27 and TRBJ1-5, with D possibly TRBD1 on 6 matching bases. Deletions cut 5 bases from V and 5 bases from J, with 16 bases between. Germline assignment: CDR1 MNHEY and CDR2 SMNVEV (reference sequence). The CDR3 sequence is 15 residues long. The CDR3 protein is CASSPTGGPYQPQHF. CDR3 in DNA: TGTGCCAGCAGTCCCACCGGGGGCCCTTATCAGCCCCAGCATTTT.

The rearrangement joins TRBV5-1 to TRBJ2-5, with 8 bases that match TRBD1. CDR1 SGHRS and CDR2 YFSETQ come from the germline V gene. Trimming took 0 bases from V and 4 from J; bases not matched to a gene: 2. CDR3 length: 14 residues. In DNA, the CDR3 is TGCGCCAGCAGCTTGGTACAGGGGGGAGAGACCCAGTACTTC. Its protein product is CASSLVQGGETQYF.

This chain connects TRBV5-4 to TRBJ2-2; D might be TRBD1 (5 bases). V lost 4 bases and J lost 1, with 17 bases in between. The CDR3 totals 17 residues. Germline V gives CDR1 SGHNT, CDR2 YYREEE (reference sequence). CDR3 in DNA: TGTGCCAGCAGCCCGAGTGCTGGGGCGGTGAACACCGGGGAGCTGTTTTTT. It codes for CASSPSAGAVNTGELFF.

The chain couples TRBV3-1 (or the pseudogene TRBV3-2) to TRBJ2-2; D ambiguous. V was trimmed by 4 bases and J by 3 bases, leaving 3 bases between them. The CDR3 runs to 12 residues. Looked up from germline, CDR1 is LGHDT and CDR2 is YNNKEL (reference sequence). The CDR3, as DNA: TGTGCCAGCAGCCTCGACACCGGGGAGCTGTTTTTT. It encodes CASSLDTGELFF.

CDR3 DNA sequence: TGCGCCAGCAGCAATGGACAGGGGGATCCCTACGAGCAGTACTTC. Amino acids: CASSNGQGDPYEQYF. The rearrangement uses TRBV10-1 and TRBJ2-7; 10 nucleotides agree with TRBD1. The J segment lost 2 bases and the V segment lost 6 bases, leaving 7 bases of the junction unmatched. Germline CDR1 WNHNN, CDR2 SYGVQD (reference sequence). This CDR3 is 15 amino acids long.

The rearrangement links TRBV30 to TRBJ2-1; D tentatively reads TRBD1 or TRBD2 (6 bases each). Germline lookup yields CDR1 GTSNPN and CDR2 SVGIG (reference sequence). The CDR3 has 16 amino acids. Trimming pared 3 bases from V and 0 bases from J, leaving 15 bases between. The CDR3 nucleotides read TGTGCCTGGAGCAGGGGACTCGGATACTCCTACAATGAGCAGTTCTTC. This encodes CAWSRGLGYSYNEQFF.

The chain is built from TRBV11-3 and TRBJ2-3, with D perhaps given as TRBD1 or TRBD2 (6 bases each). Germline CDR1 SGHNT, CDR2 YENEEA. Trimming took off 4 bases at V and 3 bases at J, with 17 bases between the two ends. The length of the CDR3 is 16 residues. The CDR3 sequence is CASSSGLGGVTDTQYF. CDR3 sequence (DNA): TGTGCCAGCAGCTCAGGGCTGGGGGGCGTAACAGATACGCAGTATTTT.

V gene TRBV7-9 combines with J gene TRBJ1-1; possible D gene TRBD1, 6 bases. V gave up 5 bases and J gave up 0 bases, with 10 bases separating them. The CDR3 has 14 amino acids. Germline V gives CDR1 SEHNR, CDR2 FQNEAQ (reference sequence). The CDR3 sequence: CASSRGQMNTEAFF. The CDR3 region has the DNA TGTGCCAGCAGCAGGGGACAAATGAACACTGAAGCTTTCTTT.

This clone was found once. This rearrangement joins TRBV3-1 (or the pseudogene TRBV3-2) to TRBJ2-2; D gene uncertain. Trimming pared 5 bases from V and 3 bases from J, leaving 7 bases between. This CDR3 is built from 13 residues. The germline gives CDR1 LGHDT, CDR2 YNNKEL (reference sequence). The CDR3 bases are TGTGCCAGCAGCAAGGGATACACCGGGGAGCTGTTTTTT. The encoded protein is CASSKGYTGELFF.

The gene calls are TRBV15 and TRBJ2-2, with no clear D. The CDR3 is 16 residues long. The germline CDR1 and CDR2 sequences are LNHNV and YYDKDF (reference sequence). Trimming pared 3 bases from V and 2 bases from J, leaving 13 bases between. In nucleotides, the CDR3 is TGTGCCACCAGCAGGAAGAGGATAGGTAACACCGGGGAGCTGTTTTTT. It specifies CATSRKRIGNTGELFF. The whole variable domain, remainder taken from reference TRBV15 and TRBJ2-2, is DAMVIQNPRYQVTQFGKPVTLSCSQTLNHNVMYWYQQKSSQAPKLLFHYYDKDFNNEADTPDNFQSRRPNTSFCFLDIRSPGLGDTAMYLCATSRKRIGNTGELFFGEGSRLTVL.

The chain employs TRBV20-1 and TRBJ2-7; D may be TRBD2 (5 bases). The germline V and J ends were trimmed by 3 bases and 5 bases, with 8 bases remaining between them. The CDR3 consists of 11 residues. Germline CDR1 reads DFQATT; CDR2 reads SNEGSKA (reference sequence). The CDR3 loop is CSASPRDEQYF. As DNA, the CDR3 is TGCAGTGCTAGTCCGAGGGACGAGCAGTACTTC.

J is TRBJ1-1 and V is TRBV5-1; TRBD1 agrees at 9 bases. The CDR3 has 14 residues. Per the germline V gene, CDR1 is SGHRS and CDR2 is YFSETQ. The trim removed 2 bases at V and 5 bases at J, leaving 4 bases unmatched. The CDR3 DNA sequence: TGCGCCAGCAGCTTTTACAGGGGGCGGACTGAAGCTTTCTTT. This translates into CASSFYRGRTEAFF.

This sequence joins TRBV9 and TRBJ2-1, with D possibly TRBD2 on 6 matching bases. Looked up from germline, CDR1 is SGDLS and CDR2 is YYNGEE. The CDR3 sequence is 15 residues long. V lost 3 bases and J lost 0, with 10 bases in between. CDR3 loop: CASSAQTSSYNEQFF. The CDR3 coding sequence is TGTGCCAGCAGCGCCCAGACTAGCTCCTACAATGAGCAGTTCTTC.

V and J are TRBV7-9 and TRBJ2-7; a weak D match, TRBD2 (5 bases). The CDR3 totals 15 residues. CDR1 is SEHNR and CDR2 is FQNEAQ in the germline V gene (reference sequence). The germline V and J ends were trimmed by 6 bases and 1 base, with 16 bases remaining between them. For the CDR3, the DNA is TGTGCCAGCAGTCCCGGGGAGATATGGTCCTACGAGCAGTACTTC. Translated: CASSPGEIWSYEQYF. Drawing the rest from reference TRBV7-9 and TRBJ2-7, the complete variable domain is DTGVSQNPRHKITKRGQNVTFRCDPISEHNRLYWYRQTLGQGPEFLTYFQNEAQLEKSRLLSDRFSAERPKGSFSTLEIQRTEQGDSAMYLCASSPGEIWSYEQYFGPGTRLTVT.

The rearrangement links TRBV10-3 to TRBJ1-1; TRBD1 is a possible D gene (6 bases). Germline V gives CDR1 ENHRY, CDR2 SYGVKD. The CDR3 extends over 15 amino acids. V gave up 8 bases and J gave up 1 base, with 17 bases separating them. The CDR3 region is CAIQTRGDGNTEAFF. The CDR3 DNA follows: TGTGCCATCCAAACAAGGGGGGATGGGAACACTGAAGCTTTCTTT.

The rearrangement links TRBV18 to TRBJ1-1; D is ambiguous. With 3 bases removed from V and 2 bases from J, the gap between germline ends came to 16 bases. Germline V lookup: CDR1 KGHSH, CDR2 LQKENI. The CDR3 has 16 residues. The CDR3 here is CASSPPRERLNTEAFF. The DNA for the CDR3 is TGTGCCAGCTCACCTCCTCGGGAGAGGCTCAACACTGAAGCTTTCTTT.

J is TRBJ1-5 and V is TRBV28; unclear D gene. The CDR3 is made up of 12 amino acids. CDR1 is MDHEN, CDR2 SYDVKM, per germline. V lost 7 bases to trimming and J lost 2 bases, with 6 bases between them. This CDR3 is CASTWGNQPQHF. DNA of the CDR3: TGTGCCAGCACCTGGGGCAATCAGCCCCAGCATTTT.

The CDR3: CASSKSGTGNEKLFF. The CDR3 nucleotides read TGTGCCAGCAGTAAATCCGGGACAGGAAATGAAAAACTGTTTTTT. V and J are TRBV28 and TRBJ1-4; 8 nucleotides align to TRBD1. V dropped 5 bases and J dropped 5; count of bases not matched to a gene: 7. The length of the CDR3 is 15 residues. Germline V gene sequence: CDR1 MDHEN, CDR2 SYDVKM. The full variable domain, its missing parts supplied by reference TRBV28 and TRBJ1-4, is DVKVTQSSRYLVKRTGEKVFLECVQDMDHENMFWYRQDPGLGLRLIYFSYDVKMKEKGDIPEGYSVSREKKERFSLILESASTNQTSMYLCASSKSGTGNEKLFFGSGTQLSVL.

A single count supports this clone. The chain joins TRBV3-1 (or the pseudogene TRBV3-2) to TRBJ2-1; tentatively, D is TRBD1 (6 bases). The CDR3 is made up of 17 amino acids. Per the germline V gene, CDR1 is LGHDT and CDR2 is YNNKEL (reference sequence). V lost 4 bases, J lost 6 bases, and 22 bases lay in between. The CDR3 nucleotides read TGTGCCAGCAGCCCTCGTCTACAGGGAACCCGCTTCAATGAGCAGTTCTTC. Protein product: CASSPRLQGTRFNEQFF.

This clone was observed a single time. This chain links TRBV27 with TRBJ1-4; D is unclear. This CDR3 region has 17 residues. Germline CDR1 MNHEY, CDR2 SMNVEV (reference sequence). Trimming shortened V by 2 bases and J by 0 bases, and 13 bases separated the two germline ends. The CDR3 DNA sequence: TGTGCCAGCAGTTTAAGTCCAAACGAGGCAACTAATGAAAAACTGTTTTTT. Its translation: CASSLSPNEATNEKLFF.

This clone has only one observation. V gene TRBV7-2 combines with J gene TRBJ1-6; no reliable D call. The V gene's germline CDR1 is SGHTA and CDR2 FQGNSA. The germline V and J ends were trimmed by 5 bases and 4 bases, with 9 bases remaining between them. CDR3 length: 14 amino acids. The CDR3 DNA follows: TGTGCCAGCAGCCCCCCGGGGTATAATTCACCCCTCCACTTT. This sequence encodes CASSPPGYNSPLHF.

In this sample, this clone turned up a few times. The chain recombines TRBV12-3 or TRBV12-4 with TRBJ2-2; no definite D call. V was cut by 6 bases and J by 5 bases, with 10 bases left in between. The CDR3 sequence is 13 residues long. CDR3 region: CASRRSGTGELFF. The CDR3 DNA reads TGTGCCAGCAGGCGGAGTGGGACCGGGGAGCTGTTTTTT.

The V gene is TRBV5-4, the J gene TRBJ2-5, with no clear D. The CDR3 loop spans 14 amino acids. V was shortened by 1 base and J by 7 bases, with 14 bases between the two germline ends. Germline values: CDR1 SGHNT, CDR2 YYREEE (reference sequence). CDR3 loop: CASSLYRRDGTQYF. The CDR3 region has the DNA TGTGCCAGCAGCTTGTACAGACGTGATGGGACCCAGTACTTC.

The chain joins TRBV30 to TRBJ2-7; D uncertain. The CDR3 has 15 amino acids. Germline V lookup: CDR1 GTSNPN, CDR2 SVGIG (reference sequence). Trimming shortened V by 2 bases and J by 0 bases, and 14 bases separated the two germline ends. DNA for the CDR3: TGTGCCTGGAGTTCCCTGACGGTAAGCTCCTACGAGCAGTACTTC. Protein sequence: CAWSSLTVSSYEQYF.

V gene TRBV5-4 combines with J gene TRBJ1-6; no definite D call. Germline values: CDR1 SGHNT, CDR2 YYREEE (reference sequence). V lost 7 bases and J 0 bases, leaving 17 bases between the germline ends. The CDR3 is 17 amino acids. The DNA for the CDR3 is TGTGCCAGCGGGCAGGATGGAGGAAGCTCCTATAATTCACCCCTCCACTTT. Translated: CASGQDGGSSYNSPLHF.

This clone appeared once. The V and J genes are TRBV5-1 and TRBJ1-1; 8 nucleotides align to TRBD1. Germline CDR1 SGHRS, CDR2 YFSETQ. The length of the CDR3 is 15 residues. J was trimmed by 3 bases and V by 6 bases; bases with no gene match: 10. This chain's CDR3 is CASMVQTGEDTEAFF. The CDR3 bases are TGCGCCAGCATGGTTCAGACAGGGGAGGACACTGAAGCTTTCTTT.

This chain uses TRBV7-9 with TRBJ2-7, with a tentative D call TRBD2 (5 bases). CDR1 is SEHNR, CDR2 FQNEAQ, per germline (reference sequence). V lost 3 bases to trimming and J lost 2 bases, with 8 bases between them. The CDR3 length is 13 residues. CDR3: CASSFRGPYEQYF. CDR3 sequence (DNA): TGTGCCAGCAGCTTCCGAGGGCCCTACGAGCAGTACTTC.

The V call is TRBV6-5, the J call TRBJ1-4; D unclear. Germline lookup yields CDR1 MNHEY and CDR2 SVGAGI. This CDR3 is built from 15 residues. Trimming shortened V by 6 bases and J by 4 bases, and 15 bases separated the two germline ends. The CDR3 protein is CASRKLGAGNEKLFF. CDR3 DNA sequence: TGTGCCAGCAGGAAGTTGGGAGCAGGTAATGAAAAACTGTTTTTT.

The chain is built from TRBV30 and TRBJ1-3; D gene uncertain. Looked up from germline, CDR1 is GTSNPN and CDR2 is SVGIG (reference sequence). The CDR3 length is 16 residues. V was shortened by 3 bases and J by 1 base, with 16 bases between the two germline ends. The CDR3 here is CAWSAGAWASGNTIYF. The CDR3 bases are TGTGCCTGGAGCGCGGGAGCGTGGGCGTCTGGAAACACCATATATTTT.